This is a list of T cell receptor beta chains from one sample in a study of T cells after yellow fever vaccination. MiXCR, run by TCRdb on the 5' RACE reads, gives a single entry per CDR3 protein. Seen here are hundreds of thousands of distinct CDR3 sequences, over 8% observed once, and the top ten hold 18%. The material sequenced was PBMCs, taken on the day of the first yellow fever vaccination. The receptors stem from a man aged 18-30 years who received the YFV17D yellow fever vaccine. The CDR3 runs from the conserved cysteine through the conserved F or W. The order of the fields is V gene, D gene, clone size, J gene, CDR3 protein, CDR3 DNA. The D gene is left open where the match is weak. Size is stated for part of the rows, as once, few or many counts, or as a class when the clone is expanded.

V: TRBV4-2
D: NA
size: NA
J: TRBJ2-3
CDR3: CASSQDFGTQYF
DNA: TGTGCCAGCAGCCAAGATTTCGGTACGCAGTATTTT

V: TRBV20-1
D: NA
size: NA
J: TRBJ2-5
CDR3: CSARDGGRETQYF
DNA: TGCAGTGCTAGAGACGGGGGTCGGGAGACCCAGTACTTC

V: TRBV6-5
D: NA
size: NA
J: TRBJ1-6
CDR3: CASSYRGNYSPLHF
DNA: TGTGCCAGCAGTTACAGGGGCAATTATTCACCCCTCCACTTT

V: TRBV5-1
D: TRBD1
size: few
J: TRBJ1-2
CDR3: CASSSRQGFGYTF
DNA: TGCGCCAGCAGCTCCCGACAGGGCTTTGGCTACACCTTC

V: TRBV12-3/TRBV12-4
D: NA
size: NA
J: TRBJ1-4
CDR3: CASSSPGEKLFF
DNA: TGTGCCAGCAGTTCGCCGGGTGAAAAACTGTTTTTT

V: TRBV20-1
D: NA
size: few
J: TRBJ2-4
CDR3: CSPRGLDKNIQYF
DNA: TGCAGCCCCCGGGGGCTCGACAAAAACATTCAGTACTTC

V: TRBV5-1
D: NA
size: many
J: TRBJ2-1
CDR3: CASSLEDGNEQFF
DNA: TGCGCCAGCAGCTTGGAGGACGGCAATGAGCAGTTCTTC

V: TRBV20-1
D: NA
size: NA
J: TRBJ2-5
CDR3: CSARKGPGAETQYF
DNA: TGCAGTGCTCGGAAGGGGCCCGGGGCAGAGACCCAGTACTTC

V: TRBV12-3/TRBV12-4
D: NA
size: NA
J: TRBJ2-4
CDR3: CASNLWGERDIQYF
DNA: TGTGCCAGCAATCTATGGGGGGAAAGGGACATTCAGTACTTC

V: TRBV5-1
D: TRBD1
size: few
J: TRBJ2-1
CDR3: CARPPEGASYNEQFF
DNA: TGCGCCAGGCCGCCCGAGGGGGCCTCCTACAATGAGCAGTTCTTC

V: TRBV5-1
D: NA
size: many
J: TRBJ2-7
CDR3: CASSSPGTTYEQYF
DNA: TGCGCCAGCAGCTCCCCCGGGACAACCTACGAGCAGTACTTC

V: TRBV4-2
D: NA
size: NA
J: TRBJ2-5
CDR3: CASSQDPGLYQETQYF
DNA: TGTGCCAGCAGCCAAGATCCCGGTCTGTACCAAGAGACCCAGTACTTC

V: TRBV10-3
D: NA
size: few
J: TRBJ2-5
CDR3: CAISSGTNKETQYF
DNA: TGTGCCATCAGTTCCGGGACAAACAAAGAGACCCAGTACTTC

V: TRBV20-1
D: TRBD2
size: NA
J: TRBJ2-1
CDR3: CTLEGASGGTYNEQFF
DNA: TGCACTCTCGAAGGGGCTAGCGGGGGGACCTACAATGAGCAGTTCTTC

V: TRBV18
D: NA
size: many
J: TRBJ1-1
CDR3: CASSPPLGATPEAFF
DNA: TGTGCCAGCTCACCACCGCTGGGGGCTACGCCTGAAGCTTTCTTT

V: TRBV5-1
D: NA
size: NA
J: TRBJ1-2
CDR3: CASSLGRILDYGYTF
DNA: TGCGCCAGCAGCTTGGGAAGGATCCTGGATTATGGCTACACCTTC

V: TRBV28
D: NA
size: NA
J: TRBJ1-5
CDR3: CASSLTGQYSNQPQHF
DNA: TGTGCCAGCAGCTTAACAGGCCAGTATAGCAATCAGCCCCAGCATTTT